The 15 T cell receptor beta chains below come from one sample, sequenced in a study of control samples from healthy donors and cancer patients. Only in-frame clones appear in the TCRdb table, and some are missing; sequencing was by immunoSEQ multiplex PCR. The data contain about 140,000 clones, over 85% of them singletons. The sample was blood. The receptors originated from a young man in good health.

The rearrangement uses TRBV15 and TRBJ1-1; a possible D gene is TRBD1 (5 bases). The CDR3 contains 16 residues. The ends were cut back, 1 base at V and 1 base at J, with 13 bases in the middle. CDR1 LNHNV and CDR2 YYDKDF come from the germline V gene (reference sequence). CDR3 sequence reads: CATSRGGFQGNTEAFF. The CDR3 DNA is TGTGCCACCAGCAGAGGCGGGTTTCAGGGGAACACTGAAGCTTTCTTT.

The chain has TRBV27 and TRBJ2-1; D uncertain. The CDR3 extends over 15 amino acids. With 2 bases removed from V and 0 bases from J, the gap between germline ends came to 8 bases. Per the germline V gene, CDR1 is MNHEY and CDR2 is SMNVEV (reference sequence). Here the CDR3 reads CASSLQPTSYNEQFF. Written as DNA, the CDR3 is TGTGCCAGCAGTTTACAACCAACCTCCTACAATGAGCAGTTCTTC.

The chain couples TRBV30 to TRBJ2-7; no clear D gene. CDR1 and CDR2 from the germline V gene are GTSNPN and SVGIG (reference sequence). The V gene lost 3 bases and the J gene lost 8 bases, with 11 bases spanning the gap. The CDR3 extends over 11 amino acids. CDR3 protein: CAWRSSGQQYF. The CDR3 coding sequence is TGTGCCTGGAGGTCTAGTGGGCAGCAGTACTTC. The full variable domain, rest sourced from reference TRBV30 and TRBJ2-7, is SQTIHQWPATLVQPVGSPLSLECTVEGTSNPNLYWYRQAAGRGLQLLFYSVGIGQISSEVPQNLSASRPQDRQFILSSKKLLLSDSGFYLCAWRSSGQQYFGPGTRLTVT.

The chain links TRBV27 to TRBJ1-1; 7 bases are a match to TRBD1. CDR1 is MNHEY and CDR2 is SMNVEV in the germline V gene (reference sequence). This CDR3 has 16 amino acids. After removal of 5 bases from V and 0 bases from J, the junction contained 9 bases not matched to a gene. The CDR3 sequence: CASSPRTGLMNTEAFF. The CDR3 bases are TGTGCCAGCAGTCCCCGGACAGGACTTATGAACACTGAAGCTTTCTTT.

The chain carries TRBV21-1 and TRBJ2-7; TRBD2 is the table's D call and was not checked against the DNA. TRBV21-1 is deemed a pseudogene. The CDR3 has 12 residues. The CDR3 loop reads CASSKRGNEQYF. DNA of the CDR3: TGTGCCAGCAGCAAACGGGGAAACGAGCAGTACTTC.

The V gene is TRBV7-9, the J gene TRBJ1-4; perhaps TRBD1 as D (5 bases). Per the germline V gene, CDR1 is SEHNR and CDR2 is FQNEAQ (reference sequence). V was shortened by 5 bases and J by 6 bases, with 22 bases between the two germline ends. This CDR3 has 17 amino acids. The CDR3 sequence: CASSRNRWTFEDEKLFF. The CDR3 bases are TGTGCCAGCAGCCGAAACAGGTGGACTTTCGAGGATGAAAAACTGTTTTTT.

This chain uses TRBV5-1 with TRBJ1-4; TRBD1 matches at 9 bases. V dropped 4 bases and J dropped 7; count of bases not matched to a gene: 5. The CDR3 length is 14 residues. Per germline, CDR1 SGHRS and CDR2 YFSETQ. CDR3 in amino acids: CASSTQTGGEKLFF. DNA of the CDR3: TGCGCCAGCAGCACCCAGACAGGGGGTGAAAAACTGTTTTTT.

The chain employs TRBV6-6 and TRBJ1-5; perhaps TRBD1 as D (5 bases). Germline CDR1 is MNHNY and CDR2 is SVGAGI (reference sequence). Trimming cost V 5 bases and J 2 bases, with 19 bases left between them. The CDR3 is 17 amino acids. The DNA of the CDR3 is TGTGCCAGCAGTCCACACGTGGGGGGGGGTCGCAATCAGCCCCAGCATTTT. Amino acid sequence: CASSPHVGGGRNQPQHF.

V gene TRBV18 combines with J gene TRBJ2-2; no clear D gene. The germline V gene encodes CDR1 KGHSH and CDR2 LQKENI. The CDR3 sequence is 15 residues long. V lost 3 bases, J lost 2 bases, and 10 bases lay in between. CDR3 DNA sequence: TGTGCCAGCTCACCCGAAAACAGAAACACCGGGGAGCTGTTTTTT. Translation gives CASSPENRNTGELFF.

J is TRBJ2-1 and V is TRBV28, with 7 bases lining up with TRBD2. CDR1 is MDHEN and CDR2 is SYDVKM in the germline V gene. The junction had 10 bases not matched to a gene; V was cut back by 5 bases and J by 3 bases. The CDR3 extends over 16 amino acids. CDR3 sequence: CASSTYREAIYNEQFF. The CDR3 DNA is TGTGCCAGCAGTACGTACCGGGAGGCGATCTACAATGAGCAGTTCTTC.

This chain uses TRBV7-8 with TRBJ1-5; D gene ambiguous. CDR3 length equals 17 residues. CDR1 is SGHVS, CDR2 FQNEAQ, per germline. V lost 1 base, J lost 5 bases, and 18 bases lay in between. CDR3 loop: CASSLEVDRVVDQPQHF. For the CDR3, the DNA is TGTGCCAGCAGCTTAGAGGTTGATAGGGTGGTCGATCAGCCCCAGCATTTT.

V usage is TRBV3-1 (or the pseudogene TRBV3-2) and J usage is TRBJ1-1; D is undetermined. CDR1 is LGHDT, CDR2 YNNKEL, per germline (reference sequence). Trimming shortened V by 2 bases and J by 0 bases, and 16 bases separated the two germline ends. This CDR3 has 17 amino acids. In nucleotides, the CDR3 is TGTGCCAGCAGCCAACGGAAGGTGTCTAATATGAACACTGAAGCTTTCTTT. The encoded protein is CASSQRKVSNMNTEAFF.

The genes are TRBV3-1 (or the pseudogene TRBV3-2) and TRBJ2-1; 11 bases are shared with TRBD2. Trimming took 4 bases from V and 0 from J; bases not matched to a gene: 8. The CDR3 runs 18 residues. The germline gives CDR1 LGHDT, CDR2 YNNKEL (reference sequence). DNA for the CDR3: TGTGCCAGCAGCCCCAAGACTAGCGGGGTGAGCTCCTACAATGAGCAGTTCTTC. Its translation: CASSPKTSGVSSYNEQFF.

J is TRBJ2-1 and V is TRBV15; 10 nucleotides match TRBD1. The CDR3 sequence is 17 residues long. Trimming cost V 1 base and J 7 bases; bases outside gene matches: 10. Germline assignment: CDR1 LNHNV and CDR2 YYDKDF (reference sequence). In DNA form, the CDR3 reads TGTGCCACCAGCAGAGGTTTAATGGGACAGGGGCATAATGAGCAGTTCTTC. Amino acids: CATSRGLMGQGHNEQFF.

V is TRBV28 and J is TRBJ1-6; 9 bases agree with TRBD1. The germline V gene has CDR1 MDHEN and CDR2 SYDVKM. V lost 6 bases to trimming and J lost 10 bases; unmatched junction nucleotides: 13. This CDR3 contains 16 residues. CDR3 amino acids: CASREEQGASRSPLHF. The CDR3 DNA reads as TGTGCCAGCAGAGAAGAACAGGGGGCGTCTAGATCACCCCTCCACTTT.